Sequencing of this TCR beta chain was carried out in a study of CD8+ T cells in alopecia areata. Study overall: Treated patients took oral tofacitinib at 5 to 10 mg twice daily. Severity of treated patients was scored by affected scalp percentage. Broader study findings: An increase in clonality over normal scalp was evident in lesional scalp, especially alopecia totalis/universalis.

Sample treatment: oral pan-JAK inhibitor, 5-10 mg twice daily. In regard to this clone: What it recognizes is unknown.

V lost 5 bases and J lost 5; bases outside the gene matches: 3. In germline, CDR1 is SEHNR, CDR2 FQNEAQ (reference sequence). The CDR3 contains 13 residues. Extraction of RNA preceded its reverse transcription into cDNA, which served as the sequencing template. Produced via immunoSEQ multiplex PCR; TCRdb's table is partial and in-frame only. Here the sample spans approximately 140,000 clones, 82% being singletons. The V and J genes are TRBV7-9 and TRBJ2-1; 7 nucleotides line up with TRBD1. This specimen consisted of CD8+ T cells sorted from blood, obtained at week 4, from a patient treated with tofacitinib. This TCR was sampled from a human donor with alopecia areata. The DNA of the CDR3 is TGTGCCAGCAGCCTTACAGGGGACAATGAGCAGTTCTTC. It specifies CASSLTGDNEQFF.